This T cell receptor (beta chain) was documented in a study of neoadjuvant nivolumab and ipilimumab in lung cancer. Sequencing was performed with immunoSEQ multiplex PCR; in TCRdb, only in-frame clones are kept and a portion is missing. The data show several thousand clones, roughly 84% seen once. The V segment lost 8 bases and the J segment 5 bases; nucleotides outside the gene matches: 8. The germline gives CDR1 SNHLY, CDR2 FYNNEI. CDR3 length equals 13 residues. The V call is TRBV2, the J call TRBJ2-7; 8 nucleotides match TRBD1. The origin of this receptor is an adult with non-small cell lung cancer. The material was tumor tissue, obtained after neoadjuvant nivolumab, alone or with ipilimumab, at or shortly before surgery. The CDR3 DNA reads TGTGCCAGCTCCAAACAGGGGGTCGACGAGCAGTACTTC. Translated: CASSKQGVDEQYF.